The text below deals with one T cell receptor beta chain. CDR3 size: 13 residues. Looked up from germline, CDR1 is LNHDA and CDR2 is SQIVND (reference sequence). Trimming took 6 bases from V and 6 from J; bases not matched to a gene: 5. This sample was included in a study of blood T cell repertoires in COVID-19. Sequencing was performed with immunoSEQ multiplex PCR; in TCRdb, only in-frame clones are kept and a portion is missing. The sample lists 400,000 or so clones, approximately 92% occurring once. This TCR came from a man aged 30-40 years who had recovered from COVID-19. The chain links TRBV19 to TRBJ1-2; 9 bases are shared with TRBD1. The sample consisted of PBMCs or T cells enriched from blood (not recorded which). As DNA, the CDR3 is TGTGCCAGTAGACTACAGGGGGCGAATGGCTACACCTTC. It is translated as CASRLQGANGYTF. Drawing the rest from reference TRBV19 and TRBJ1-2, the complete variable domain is DGGITQSPKYLFRKEGQNVTLSCEQNLNHDAMYWYRQDPGQGLRLIYYSQIVNDFQKGDIAEGYSVSREKKESFPLTVTSAQKNPTAFYLCASRLQGANGYTFGSGTRLTVV.